Listed here are 7 T cell receptor beta chains from one sample, sequenced in a study of T-cell memory formation after mild COVID-19 listed by TCRdb under 2021. Library method: 5' RACE. The sequencer was an Illumina NovaSeq 6000. TCRdb reran the public reads through fastp at Q25 and MiXCR, keeping productive beta chains. Each CDR3 protein appears once, grouped with its most common genes and DNA. The sample records approximately 300,000 distinct CDR3 sequences, 15% to 20% of which are singletons. Clones ranked in the top ten supply 20% to 25% of the sample. The specimen sequenced was PBMCs or a T cell subset sorted from them (not recorded which). The receptors derive from a man younger than 30 who had mild COVID-19 (a few samples of this study predate the infection). The sample titles of this study are shuffled in the database, so cell type and time point are left out; the donor was told from shared clones.

This chain joins TRBV7-2 and TRBJ2-5; D is undetermined. Per the germline V gene, CDR1 is SGHTA and CDR2 is FQGNSA. The germline V and J ends were trimmed by 6 bases and 3 bases, with 8 bases remaining between them. The CDR3 extends over 12 amino acids. The CDR3 DNA follows: TGTGCCAGCAGGAAGGCCAAAGAGACCCAGTACTTC. This gives the protein CASRKAKETQYF.

The chain links TRBV5-4 to TRBJ1-4; no clear D. The germline V gene has CDR1 SGHNT and CDR2 YYREEE (reference sequence). Trimming left V 1 base short and J 6 bases short, with 10 bases between. This CDR3 is 14 amino acids long. DNA of the CDR3: TGTGCCAGCAGCTTGTATCGGGGTGATGAAAAACTGTTTTTT. This translates into CASSLYRGDEKLFF.

Ten or more counts support this clonotype. The chain combines TRBV7-9 with TRBJ1-6, with D maybe TRBD1 (5 bases). The CDR3 totals 14 residues. The V gene lost 1 base and the J gene lost 8 bases, with 9 bases spanning the gap. The germline V gene has CDR1 SEHNR and CDR2 FQNEAQ (reference sequence). Here the CDR3 DNA reads TGTGCCAGCAGCTTAGAGGACACGGATTCACCCCTCCACTTT. Its translation: CASSLEDTDSPLHF.

V usage is TRBV5-1 and J usage is TRBJ2-4, with D possibly TRBD1 on 7 matching bases. Germline V gives CDR1 SGHRS, CDR2 YFSETQ. The CDR3 consists of 13 residues. The V gene lost 4 bases and the J gene lost 7 bases, with 12 bases spanning the gap. CDR3 in amino acids: CASSPTGRNIQYF. As DNA, the CDR3 is TGCGCCAGCAGCCCGACAGGGAGGAACATTCAGTACTTC.

The chain combines TRBV12-5 with TRBJ2-1; D may correspond to TRBD1 or TRBD2 (5 bases each). In germline, CDR1 is LGHNT, CDR2 FRNRAP. The V end was cut by 2 bases, the J end by 0 bases, with 8 bases between. The CDR3 sequence is 15 residues long. The CDR3 DNA sequence: TGTGCTAGTGGTTTGATGGGGGACTCCTACAATGAGCAGTTCTTC. As protein: CASGLMGDSYNEQFF.

J is TRBJ1-2 and V is TRBV12-3 or TRBV12-4, with D unclear. The CDR3 extends over 15 amino acids. V dropped 2 bases and J dropped 3 bases, with 13 bases sitting between them. The CDR3, as DNA: TGTGCCAGCAGTTTATATCCCCCCCACCACTATGGCTACACCTTC. This sequence encodes CASSLYPPHHYGYTF.

The chain has TRBV11-2 and TRBJ2-1; 9 bases align to TRBD2. This CDR3 has 16 residues. V lost 4 bases to trimming and J lost 3 bases; unmatched junction nucleotides: 7. The germline V gene has CDR1 SGHAT and CDR2 FQNNGV. This chain's CDR3 is CASSSQAGGLYNEQFF. CDR3 coding DNA: TGTGCCAGCAGCTCCCAAGCGGGGGGCCTCTACAATGAGCAGTTCTTC.